The present T cell receptor beta chain was sequenced within a study of T cells after yellow fever vaccination. Study-level findings and limits: Post-booster repertoires again held most primary-vaccination clones (roughly 96% CD4, about 88% CD8).

Comment on this clonotype: The antigen is undetermined.

In making TCR cDNA, 5'RACE template switching added a universal primer site and UMIs to it. One entry per CDR3 protein results from TCRdb running MiXCR on the 5' RACE reads. The sample holds about 130,000 distinct CDR3 sequences; 7.5% to 10% are singletons and the top ten take around 40%. The junction had 8 bases not matched to a gene; V was cut back by 6 bases and J by 3 bases. The CDR3 is 15 residues long. The sequence derives from a man younger than 35 who received the YFV17D yellow fever vaccine. The source was CD8+ T cells sorted from PBMCs, collected on the day of the yellow fever booster vaccination. This chain joins TRBV12-3 or TRBV12-4 and TRBJ2-3, with 8 bases that match TRBD2. CDR3 sequence (DNA): TGTGCCAGCAGGGGGGGGCTAGCGGGTACAGATACGCAGTATTTT. Protein: CASRGGLAGTDTQYF.